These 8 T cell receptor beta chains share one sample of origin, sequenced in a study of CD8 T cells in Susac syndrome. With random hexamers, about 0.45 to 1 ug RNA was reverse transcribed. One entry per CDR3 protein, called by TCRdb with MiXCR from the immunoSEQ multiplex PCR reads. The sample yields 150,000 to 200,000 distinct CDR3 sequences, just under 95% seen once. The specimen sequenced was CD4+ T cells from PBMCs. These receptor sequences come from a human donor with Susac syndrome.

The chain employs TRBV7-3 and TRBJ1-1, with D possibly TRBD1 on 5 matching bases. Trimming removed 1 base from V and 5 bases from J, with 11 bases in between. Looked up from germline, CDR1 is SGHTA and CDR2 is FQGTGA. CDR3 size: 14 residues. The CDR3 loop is CASSLNGGRTEAFF. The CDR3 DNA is TGTGCCAGCAGCTTAAATGGGGGGAGGACTGAAGCTTTCTTT. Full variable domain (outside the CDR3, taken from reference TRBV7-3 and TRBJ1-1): GAGVSQTPSNKVTEKGKYVELRCDPISGHTALYWYRQSLGQGPEFLIYFQGTGAADDSGLPNDRFFAVRPEGSVSTLKIQRTERGDSAVYLCASSLNGGRTEAFFGQGTRLTVV.

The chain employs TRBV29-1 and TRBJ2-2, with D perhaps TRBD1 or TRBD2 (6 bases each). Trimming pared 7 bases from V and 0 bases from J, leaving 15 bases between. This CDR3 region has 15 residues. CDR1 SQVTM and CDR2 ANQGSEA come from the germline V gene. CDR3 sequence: CSAGTGAANTGELFF. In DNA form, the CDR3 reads TGCAGCGCCGGGACGGGGGCAGCGAACACCGGGGAGCTGTTTTTT.

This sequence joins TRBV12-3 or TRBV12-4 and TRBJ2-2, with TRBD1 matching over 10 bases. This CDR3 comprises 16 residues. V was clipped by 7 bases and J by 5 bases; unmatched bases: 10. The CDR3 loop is CASTPGQGWVTGELFF. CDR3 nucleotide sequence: TGTGCCAGCACCCCGGGACAGGGGTGGGTTACCGGGGAGCTGTTTTTT.

The CDR3 reads CASSPRRGSEQYF. The CDR3 DNA is TGTGCCAGCAGCCCCCGTAGGGGCTCCGAGCAGTACTTC. The chain carries TRBV7-9 and TRBJ2-7; TRBD1 is a possible D gene (5 bases). CDR3 length equals 13 residues. The V gene lost 5 bases and the J gene lost 6 bases, with 14 bases spanning the gap. From germline, CDR1 is SEHNR and CDR2 FQNEAQ (reference sequence).

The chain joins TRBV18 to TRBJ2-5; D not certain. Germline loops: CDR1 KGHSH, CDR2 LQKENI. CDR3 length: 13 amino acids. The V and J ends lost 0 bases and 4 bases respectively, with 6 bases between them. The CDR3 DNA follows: TGTGCCAGCTCACCACCGCAAGGAGAGACCCAGTACTTC. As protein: CASSPPQGETQYF.

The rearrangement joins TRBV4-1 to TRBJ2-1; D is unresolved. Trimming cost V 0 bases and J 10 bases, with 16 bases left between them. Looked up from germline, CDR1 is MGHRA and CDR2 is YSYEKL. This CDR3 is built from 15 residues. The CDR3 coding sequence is TGCGCCAGCAGCCAAGAACCGCGTATTCCTGGGGAGCAGTTCTTC. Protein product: CASSQEPRIPGEQFF.

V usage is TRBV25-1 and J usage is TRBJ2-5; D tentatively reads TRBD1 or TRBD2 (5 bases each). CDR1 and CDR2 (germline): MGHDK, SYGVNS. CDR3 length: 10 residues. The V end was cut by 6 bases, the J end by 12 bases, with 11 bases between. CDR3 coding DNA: TGTGCCAGCAGAGGGACCCCTGAGTACTTC. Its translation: CASRGTPEYF.

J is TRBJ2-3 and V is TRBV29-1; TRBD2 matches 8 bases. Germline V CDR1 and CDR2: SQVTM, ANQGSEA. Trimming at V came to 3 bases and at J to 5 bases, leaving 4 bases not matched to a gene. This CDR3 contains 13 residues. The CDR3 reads CSVDGRAQDTQYF. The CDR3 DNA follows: TGCAGCGTTGACGGGAGGGCCCAAGATACGCAGTATTTT.